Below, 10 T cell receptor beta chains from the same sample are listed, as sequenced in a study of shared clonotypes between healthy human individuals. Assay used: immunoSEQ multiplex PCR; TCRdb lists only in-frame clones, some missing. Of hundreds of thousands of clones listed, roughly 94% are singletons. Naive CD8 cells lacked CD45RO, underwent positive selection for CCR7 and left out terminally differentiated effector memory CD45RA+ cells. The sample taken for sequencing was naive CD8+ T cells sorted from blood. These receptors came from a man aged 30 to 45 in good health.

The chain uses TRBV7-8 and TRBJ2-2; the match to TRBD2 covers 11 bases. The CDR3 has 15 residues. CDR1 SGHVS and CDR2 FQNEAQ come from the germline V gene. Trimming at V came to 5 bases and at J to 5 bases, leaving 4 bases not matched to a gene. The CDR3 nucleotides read TGTGCCAGCAGCAAACTAGCGGGAGAAACCGGGGAGCTGTTTTTT. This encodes CASSKLAGETGELFF.

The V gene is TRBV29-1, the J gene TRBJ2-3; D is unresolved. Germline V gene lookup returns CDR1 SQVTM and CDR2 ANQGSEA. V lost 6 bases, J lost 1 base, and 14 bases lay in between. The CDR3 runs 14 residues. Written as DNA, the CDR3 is TGCAGCGTGGGAAAACCCCCAGGCACAGATACGCAGTATTTT. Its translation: CSVGKPPGTDTQYF.

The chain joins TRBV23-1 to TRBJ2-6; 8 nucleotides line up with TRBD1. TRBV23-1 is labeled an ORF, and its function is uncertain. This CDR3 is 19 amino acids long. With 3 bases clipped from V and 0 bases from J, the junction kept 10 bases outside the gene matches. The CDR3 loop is CASSHYAGTGGSGANVLTF. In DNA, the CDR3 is TGCGCCAGCAGTCACTACGCCGGGACAGGAGGCTCTGGGGCCAACGTCCTGACTTTC.

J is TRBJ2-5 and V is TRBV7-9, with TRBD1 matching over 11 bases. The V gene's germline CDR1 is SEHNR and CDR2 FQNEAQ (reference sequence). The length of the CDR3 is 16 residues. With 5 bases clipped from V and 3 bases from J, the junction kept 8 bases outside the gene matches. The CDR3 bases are TGTGCCAGCAGCCCTACGGACAGGGGGCACGAAGAGACCCAGTACTTC. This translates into CASSPTDRGHEETQYF.

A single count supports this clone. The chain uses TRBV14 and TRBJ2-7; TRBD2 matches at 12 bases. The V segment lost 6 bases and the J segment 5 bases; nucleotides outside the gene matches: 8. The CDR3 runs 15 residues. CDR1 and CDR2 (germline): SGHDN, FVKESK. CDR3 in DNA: TGTGCCAGCAGACGGACTAGCGGGATCTATGACGAGCAGTACTTC. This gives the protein CASRRTSGIYDEQYF.

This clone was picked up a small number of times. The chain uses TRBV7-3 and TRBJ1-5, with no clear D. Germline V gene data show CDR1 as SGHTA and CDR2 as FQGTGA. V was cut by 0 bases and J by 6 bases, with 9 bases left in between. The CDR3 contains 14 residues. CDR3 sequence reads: CASSLTLKLQPQHF. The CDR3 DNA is TGTGCCAGCAGCTTAACCCTGAAGCTTCAGCCCCAGCATTTT.

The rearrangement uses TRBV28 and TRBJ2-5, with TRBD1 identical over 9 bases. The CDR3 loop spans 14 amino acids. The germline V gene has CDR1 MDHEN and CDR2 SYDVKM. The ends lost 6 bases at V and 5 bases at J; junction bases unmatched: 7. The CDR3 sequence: CASSQGTGPETQYF. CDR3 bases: TGTGCCAGCAGCCAAGGGACAGGGCCGGAGACCCAGTACTTC.

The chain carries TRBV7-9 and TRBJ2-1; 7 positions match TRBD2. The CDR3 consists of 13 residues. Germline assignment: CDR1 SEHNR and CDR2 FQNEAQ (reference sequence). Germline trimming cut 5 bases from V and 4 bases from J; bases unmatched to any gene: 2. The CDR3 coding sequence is TGTGCCAGCAGCACGGGACTATACAATGAGCAGTTCTTC. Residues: CASSTGLYNEQFF.

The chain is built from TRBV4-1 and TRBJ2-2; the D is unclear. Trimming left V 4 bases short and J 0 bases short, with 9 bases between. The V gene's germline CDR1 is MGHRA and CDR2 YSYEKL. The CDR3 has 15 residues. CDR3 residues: CASSRKDANTGELFF. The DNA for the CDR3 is TGCGCCAGCAGCCGGAAAGACGCGAACACCGGGGAGCTGTTTTTT.

CDR3 DNA: TGTGCCAGCAGCTTAGCGGGAGATCGGCAGCAGTACTTC. It codes for CASSLAGDRQQYF. The chain is built from TRBV27 and TRBJ2-7, with 9 bases matching TRBD2. The CDR3 spans 13 residues. V shed 6 bases, J shed 8 bases, and the junction held 8 bases outside the gene matches. Germline lookup yields CDR1 MNHEY and CDR2 SMNVEV (reference sequence).